These 9 T cell receptor beta chains were all obtained from the same sample, sequenced in a study of identical twins' blood T cells. Each CDR3 protein gets one entry after TCRdb re-called the 5' RACE reads with MiXCR. The sample shows hundreds of thousands of distinct CDR3 sequences, roughly 31% of them seen only once. Sample: PBMCs. Receptors were obtained from a woman aged 18-55 years in good health.

Notes on this clonotype: A much larger clone lies one base from this, so it may be a read error. This CDR3 is CACSLRGLGTEAFF. The CDR3 bases are TGTGCCTGCAGTTTGAGGGGGTTAGGGACTGAAGCTTTCTTT. The chain combines TRBV27 with TRBJ1-1; D might be TRBD1 (6 bases). Germline CDR1 reads MNHEY; CDR2 reads SMNVEV (reference sequence). This CDR3 region has 14 residues.

Turning to this clonotype: An end of the junction does not agree with germline; a read error may underlie this. The J gene is TRBJ1-1, the V gene TRBV4-2, with D perhaps matching TRBD1 (5 bases). The germline gives CDR1 LGHNA, CDR2 YNFKEQ. The CDR3 is 13 residues long. DNA for the CDR3: TGTGCCCGCAGCCAAGAATCGGACAAGGAAGCTTTCTTT. Its protein is CARSQESDKEAFF.

The chain has TRBV7-7 and TRBJ2-1, with TRBD2 as a possible D gene (6 bases). The V gene's germline CDR1 is SSHAT and CDR2 FNYEAQ (reference sequence). The CDR3 runs 13 residues. The V gene lost 5 bases and the J gene lost 9 bases, with 14 bases spanning the gap. The CDR3 bases are TGTGCCAGCAGCCATGGGACTTGGAGTGAGCAGTTCTTC. It yields the protein CASSHGTWSEQFF.

About this clonotype itself: Its ends do not fully match the called genes, so a read error is possible. This chain links TRBV10-3 with TRBJ2-3; D possibly corresponds to TRBD1 (5 bases). CDR1 is ENHRY and CDR2 is SYGVKD in the germline V gene. The CDR3 covers 15 residues. DNA of the CDR3: TGTGCCATCAGTGCTCTTGACCCAAACACAGGTACGCAGTATTTT. Translated, it gives CAISALDPNTGTQYF.

The rearrangement joins TRBV7-8 to TRBJ2-1, with D possibly being TRBD2 (5 bases). Germline V gives CDR1 SGHVS, CDR2 FQNEAQ. CDR3 length equals 15 residues. Between the trimmed V and J ends, which lost 1 base and 10 bases, there was a span of 17 bases. In nucleotides, the CDR3 is TGTGCCAGCAGCTTAGAACTCGGGATTCAGCTCGAGCAGTTCTTC. Its translation is CASSLELGIQLEQFF.

This clonotype appeared many times. The rearrangement joins TRBV20-1 to TRBJ2-3; no firm D call. The germline gives CDR1 DFQATT, CDR2 SNEGSKA (reference sequence). V was cut by 0 bases and J by 3 bases, with 10 bases left in between. The CDR3 is 14 amino acids. CDR3 in amino acids: CSARDPGSTDTQYF. The CDR3 nucleotides read TGCAGTGCTAGAGATCCAGGCTCAACAGATACGCAGTATTTT.

This sequence joins TRBV11-1 and TRBJ2-7; the D gene is possibly TRBD1 (6 bases). The CDR3 covers 15 residues. Trimming stripped 4 bases from V and 4 bases from J, with 17 bases between. Germline CDR1 is SGHAT and CDR2 is FQDESV (reference sequence). As DNA, the CDR3 is TGTGCCAGCAGCTACAAAACCGGGACACCTTACGAGCAGTACTTC. It is translated as CASSYKTGTPYEQYF.

This sequence joins TRBV12-5 and TRBJ1-2; tentative D call: TRBD1 (6 bases). The CDR3 extends over 16 amino acids. Looked up from germline, CDR1 is LGHNT and CDR2 is FRNRAP. The V and J ends lost 6 bases and 3 bases respectively, with 20 bases between them. CDR3 nucleotides: TGTGCTAGTGGACAGGGCAGGGGATCGATGGACTATGGCTACACCTTC. This gives the protein CASGQGRGSMDYGYTF.

This clonotype came up many times. The rearrangement links TRBV12-3 or TRBV12-4 to TRBJ1-1; D is possibly TRBD1 (6 bases). The V and J ends lost 8 bases and 1 base respectively, with 11 bases between them. The CDR3 covers 13 residues. This CDR3 reads CASATDRNTEAFF. CDR3 DNA: TGTGCCAGCGCGACGGACAGGAACACTGAAGCTTTCTTT.